A single sample gave rise to the 23 T cell receptor beta chains below, sequenced in a study of neurological immune-mediated disorders (dated by TCRdb to between 2017 and 2020). Preparation of the library involved 5' RACE. Sequencing used an Illumina HiSeq 2500. TCRdb applied fastp at Q25 and MiXCR to the public reads, then kept only in-frame beta chains. Rows with a matching CDR3 protein are joined into one entry that keeps the most common DNA and genes. This sample gives roughly 25,000 distinct CDR3 sequences in total; about 6.3% of them show up just once. In total, the top ten clones hold about 4.5% of the sample. The material sequenced was PBMCs. The receptors were sampled from a woman aged 40 to 50 in good health.

This clonotype was picked up many times. This sequence joins TRBV29-1 and TRBJ2-3, with 13 bases identical to TRBD2. The germline CDR1 and CDR2 sequences are SQVTM and ANQGSEA. The CDR3 runs 13 residues. This CDR3 reads CALTSGGTDTQYF. In nucleotides, the CDR3 is TGCGCCCTGACTAGCGGGGGGACAGATACGCAGTATTTT.

This clonotype is medium-sized in the sample. The chain recombines TRBV20-1 with TRBJ2-1, with D perhaps TRBD2 (5 bases). V dropped 1 base and J dropped 5 bases, with 15 bases sitting between them. The V gene's germline CDR1 is DFQATT and CDR2 SNEGSKA (reference sequence). This CDR3 contains 15 residues. The CDR3 reads CSARVGFSGNNEQFF. The CDR3 DNA sequence: TGCAGTGCTAGAGTGGGCTTTTCCGGGAACAATGAGCAGTTCTTC.

This clonotype has a count of ten or more. This sequence joins TRBV6-2 or TRBV6-3 and TRBJ1-5, with 8 bases identical to TRBD1. Looked up from germline, CDR1 is MNHEY and CDR2 is SVGEGT. The J segment lost 9 bases and the V segment lost 6 bases, leaving 7 bases of the junction unmatched. The CDR3 is 13 amino acids. CDR3 DNA: TGTGCCAGCAGGCCGACAGGGGATCCGCCCCAGCATTTT. This codes for CASRPTGDPPQHF.

This clonotype was counted many times. The chain is built from TRBV20-1 and TRBJ1-1, with TRBD1 matching over 8 bases. Germline CDR1 reads DFQATT; CDR2 reads SNEGSKA (reference sequence). The CDR3 extends over 11 amino acids. The CDR3 nucleotides are TGCAGGGGGACAGGGAACACTGAAGCTTTCTTT. This translates into CRGTGNTEAFF.

This clonotype appeared many times. This may arise from a read error, as a much more abundant clone is one base away. The rearrangement joins TRBV5-1 to TRBJ2-2; D remains ambiguous. The CDR3 runs to 15 residues. Trimming removed 0 bases at V and 6 bases at J, with 12 bases between. CDR1 and CDR2 from the germline V gene are SGHRS and YFSETQ. DNA of the CDR3: TGCGCCAGCAGCTTGGCGAACCCGTCCGCCGGGGAGCTGTTTTTT. Translating gives CASSLANPSAGELFF.

This rearrangement joins TRBV5-5 to TRBJ2-1, with 11 bases that match TRBD2. Germline V CDR1 and CDR2: SGHKS, YYEKEE (reference sequence). The CDR3 contains 14 residues. V shed 6 bases, J shed 12 bases, and the junction held 11 bases outside the gene matches. The CDR3 nucleotides are TGTGCCAGCATACTAGCGGGAGTATCAGATACGCAGTTCTTC. It translates to CASILAGVSDTQFF.

This clonotype was counted ten times or more. V gene TRBV28 combines with J gene TRBJ2-1, with TRBD1 matching 7 bases. Germline V CDR1 and CDR2: MDHEN, SYDVKM. The V segment lost 6 bases and the J segment 3 bases; nucleotides outside the gene matches: 5. The CDR3 is 14 amino acids. CDR3 sequence reads: CASRMGQSYNEQFF. Here the CDR3 DNA reads TGTGCCAGCAGGATGGGACAGAGCTACAATGAGCAGTTCTTC.

This clonotype was observed many times. The chain couples TRBV12-3 or TRBV12-4 to TRBJ2-5; D is unresolved. The ends were cut back, 5 bases at V and 4 bases at J, with 11 bases in the middle. This CDR3 comprises 13 residues. Written as DNA, the CDR3 is TGTGCCAGCAGTCCTGGACGGAGAGAGACCCAGTACTTC. Translated, it gives CASSPGRRETQYF.

J is TRBJ2-1 and V is TRBV10-3; weak D call: TRBD2 (7 bases). The CDR3 totals 16 residues. Germline CDR1 is ENHRY and CDR2 is SYGVKD. V was clipped by 3 bases and J by 2 bases, with 14 bases between them. CDR3 loop: CAISEGGLAAYNEQFF. CDR3 coding DNA: TGTGCCATCAGTGAAGGGGGGCTAGCGGCCTACAATGAGCAGTTCTTC.

This clonotype was observed once. The chain combines TRBV9 with TRBJ2-1; TRBD2 aligns across 7 bases. The germline gives CDR1 SGDLS, CDR2 YYNGEE. J gave up 7 bases and V 1 base, and 8 bases lay outside the gene matches. This CDR3 region has 15 residues. The CDR3 reads CASSVSIASGNEQFF. The DNA for the CDR3 is TGTGCCAGCAGCGTATCGATTGCTAGCGGTAATGAGCAGTTCTTC.

This clonotype appeared many times. The chain combines TRBV6-4 with TRBJ2-5; 10 nucleotides align to TRBD1. The CDR3 is 13 residues long. Germline V gene data show CDR1 as MRHNA and CDR2 as SNTAGT. The V gene end was trimmed by 4 bases and the J gene end by 5 bases; junction bases not matched to a gene: 1. Here the CDR3 reads CASSADRGETQYF. DNA for the CDR3: TGTGCCAGCAGTGCGGACAGGGGGGAGACCCAGTACTTC.

This clonotype was detected many times. The rearrangement links TRBV15 to TRBJ2-7; D remains unclear. V gave up 3 bases and J gave up 0 bases, with 15 bases separating them. The CDR3 consists of 16 residues. Germline V gene data show CDR1 as LNHNV and CDR2 as YYDKDF (reference sequence). Written as DNA, the CDR3 is TGTGCCACCAGCAGGGAGTGGCGTTCCAGCTCCTACGAGCAGTACTTC. The encoded protein is CATSREWRSSSYEQYF.

This clonotype was counted only a few times. The CDR3 coding sequence is TGCAGTGCTAGAATCCGGGACAGGGGGAACTGGGCTTATAGCTCCAGCAATCAGCCCCAGCATTTT. Its protein product is CSARIRDRGNWAYSSSNQPQHF. V usage is TRBV20-1 and J usage is TRBJ1-5, with 11 bases lining up with TRBD1. The CDR3 length is 22 residues. V trimming: 2 bases; J trimming: 1 base; junction bases outside the gene matches: 22. CDR1 is DFQATT, CDR2 SNEGSKA, per germline (reference sequence).

There are many counts of this clonotype. The V gene is TRBV7-2, the J gene TRBJ2-5; TRBD2 matches at 7 bases. This CDR3 spans 16 amino acids. From germline, CDR1 is SGHTA and CDR2 FQGNSA. V was clipped by 2 bases and J by 5 bases; unmatched bases: 11. The CDR3 DNA sequence: TGTGCCAGCAGCTTAAATACCTTTCGGGAGGACGAGACCCAGTACTTC. Its translation is CASSLNTFREDETQYF.

In its sample, this clonotype was seen many times. The chain couples TRBV28 to TRBJ2-4; TRBD1 is a possible D gene (5 bases). V lost 10 bases, J lost 0 bases, and 16 bases lay in between. The CDR3 contains 15 residues. Germline values: CDR1 MDHEN, CDR2 SYDVKM. The CDR3 region has the DNA TGTGCCACTCTAGACAGAAATCTAGCCAAAAACATTCAGTACTTC. It yields the protein CATLDRNLAKNIQYF.

J is TRBJ2-1 and V is TRBV7-2; D gene uncertain. This CDR3 has 13 amino acids. The V end lost 6 bases, the J end lost 10 bases, and 16 bases lay between the germline ends. The germline V gene encodes CDR1 SGHTA and CDR2 FQGNSA. The CDR3 region has the DNA TGTGCCAGCAGTCGACCTTCGCCGACGGAGCAGTTCTTC. Translating gives CASSRPSPTEQFF.

This clonotype showed up many times. The chain is built from TRBV5-5 and TRBJ1-1; D may be TRBD1 (6 bases). This CDR3 is 15 amino acids long. CDR1 is SGHKS and CDR2 is YYEKEE in the germline V gene (reference sequence). The V end was cut by 4 bases, the J end by 4 bases, with 17 bases between. Here the CDR3 DNA reads TGTGCCAGCAGCCAGACGCAGGGGCGCATCACTGAAGCTTTCTTT. It translates to CASSQTQGRITEAFF. The variable domain in full, completed from reference TRBV5-5 and TRBJ1-1, reads DAGVTQSPTHLIKTRGQQVTLRCSPISGHKSVSWYQQVLGQGPQFIFQYYEKEERGRGNFPDRFSARQFPNYSSELNVNALLLGDSALYLCASSQTQGRITEAFFGQGTRLTVV.

This clonotype has ten or more counts. The chain is built from TRBV25-1 and TRBJ1-4, with D unresolved. The CDR3 runs 14 residues. V lost 3 bases to trimming and J lost 4 bases, with 9 bases between them. Germline V gene data show CDR1 as MGHDK and CDR2 as SYGVNS. Here the CDR3 reads CASSDYRVNEKLFF. DNA for the CDR3: TGTGCCAGCAGTGACTACAGAGTTAATGAAAAACTGTTTTTT.

The chain couples TRBV5-1 to TRBJ2-1; 11 bases line up with TRBD2. The germline CDR1 and CDR2 sequences are SGHRS and YFSETQ. The CDR3 extends over 16 amino acids. V gave up 6 bases and J gave up 0 bases; unmatched junction bases: 5. CDR3 nucleotide sequence: TGCGCCAGCACCGGGACTAGCGGCAGCTCCTACAATGAGCAGTTCTTC. This encodes CASTGTSGSSYNEQFF.

This clonotype occurred many times. The chain uses TRBV5-1 and TRBJ1-6; D unresolved. In germline, CDR1 is SGHRS, CDR2 YFSETQ. V was shortened by 0 bases and J by 3 bases, with 10 bases between the two germline ends. CDR3 length equals 16 residues. CDR3 nucleotides: TGCGCCAGCAGCTTGGTTCCAGGAATCTATAATTCACCCCTCCACTTT. The encoded protein is CASSLVPGIYNSPLHF.

This clonotype was recorded once. For the CDR3, the DNA is TGTGCCTGTAGCGGGGGGGGGGCAGATACGCAGTATTTT. Translated, it gives CACSGGGADTQYF. This chain links TRBV30 with TRBJ2-3, with 11 bases lining up with TRBD2. Germline V lookup: CDR1 GTSNPN, CDR2 SVGIG (reference sequence). This CDR3 has 13 amino acids. V shed 6 bases and J 4 bases; nucleotides not matched to a gene: 3.

There are many counts of this clonotype. This chain joins TRBV6-5 and TRBJ1-5; the D gene is possibly TRBD1 (6 bases). The CDR3 consists of 15 residues. The V and J ends lost 4 bases and 6 bases respectively, with 16 bases between them. Germline-derived CDR1 and CDR2 are MNHEY and SVGAGI. The CDR3 nucleotides read TGTGCCAGCAGTTCGAGGGGGGGGTTTGGTCAGCCCCAGCATTTT. Its translation is CASSSRGGFGQPQHF.

This clonotype was detected ten times or more. CDR3 in amino acids: CSARSSFSYEQYF. The CDR3 DNA reads TGCAGTGCTAGGTCCAGTTTCTCCTACGAGCAGTACTTC. The chain recombines TRBV20-1 with TRBJ2-7; D unresolved. Germline values: CDR1 DFQATT, CDR2 SNEGSKA (reference sequence). The CDR3 consists of 13 residues. Trimming stripped 3 bases from V and 0 bases from J, with 9 bases between.